Listed below are T cell receptor beta chains from one sample, sequenced in a study of T cell responses to AZD1222 COVID-19 vaccine. TCRdb's copy holds only in-frame clones and misses some; the assay was immunoSEQ multiplex PCR. This sample has approximately 90,000 clones, with about nine tenths found just once. This material consisted of peripheral blood, taken on day 0 of AZD1222 vaccination. Receptor source: an adult in good health. Each CDR3 is given with its conserved first and last residue. The D gene is left open where the match is weak. Clone size is stated in some rows and not others, as once, few, many or a class when expanded.

abundance	v_gene	j_gene	len	d_gene	CDR3aa	CDR3nt
-	TRBV7-9	TRBJ1-4	14	-	CASSFGQTNEKLFF	TGTGCCAGCAGCTTCGGACAGACTAATGAAAAACTGTTTTTT
-	TRBV6-5	TRBJ2-7	15	TRBD1	CASSYGTGGAYEQYF	TGTGCCAGCAGCTATGGGACAGGGGGCGCGTACGAGCAGTACTTC
-	TRBV29-1	TRBJ2-5	14	TRBD2	CSVDLAGIQETQYF	TGCAGCGTTGACCTAGCGGGGATCCAAGAGACCCAGTACTTC
-	TRBV29-1	TRBJ2-7	12	TRBD1	CSVIDRAWEQYF	TGCAGCGTGATCGACAGGGCATGGGAGCAGTACTTC
-	TRBV7-2	TRBJ1-2	17	TRBD1	CASSLQVGTGAQYGYTF	TGTGCCAGCAGCTTACAGGTTGGGACAGGGGCGCAATATGGCTACACCTTC
-	TRBV28	TRBJ1-4	15	-	CASSLLGGDNEKLFF	TGTGCCAGCAGTTTATTAGGAGGTGATAATGAAAAACTGTTTTTT
-	TRBV19	TRBJ1-4	15	-	CASSMRRGPNEKLFF	TGTGCCAGTAGTATGAGGAGAGGACCTAATGAAAAACTGTTTTTT
-	TRBV28	TRBJ2-3	15	-	CASSLPSGRPDTQYF	TGTGCCAGCAGCCTCCCCAGTGGGAGGCCAGATACGCAGTATTTT
-	TRBV28	TRBJ2-7	11	-	CASSSLGEQYF	TGTGCCAGCAGTTCCTTGGGGGAGCAGTACTTC
-	TRBV24-1	TRBJ1-6	14	-	CATSGRTDWSPLHF	TGTGCCACCAGTGGTCGGACAGACTGGTCACCCCTCCACTTT
-	TRBV4-3	TRBJ1-2	15	-	CASSQEGQGDYGYTF	TGCGCCAGCAGCCAAGAAGGGCAGGGTGACTATGGCTACACCTTC
once	TRBV7-2	TRBJ2-7	15	-	CASSFSPGASYEQYF	TGTGCCAGCAGCTTCAGTCCCGGGGCCTCCTACGAGCAGTACTTC
once	TRBV2	TRBJ2-1	12	-	CASSPQVNEQFF	TGTGCCAGCAGTCCCCAGGTTAATGAGCAGTTCTTC
-	TRBV11-2	TRBJ1-1	16	-	CASSLGVGGRSAEAFF	TGTGCCAGCAGCTTAGGGGTCGGGGGGAGGAGCGCTGAAGCTTTCTTT
-	TRBV6-1	TRBJ1-2	15	-	CASSELREKRYGYTF	TGTGCCAGCAGTGAGCTCAGGGAAAAACGCTATGGCTACACCTTC